Listed below are T cell receptor beta chains from one sample, sequenced in a study of T cell repertoires in cytomegalovirus infection. In TCRdb, the reads were re-called with MiXCR into one record per CDR3 protein. The repertoire includes approximately 910,000 distinct CDR3 sequences, approximately 33% of them detected once, and around an eighth sits in the top ten. Their target antigens are unknown. The sample in question was cultured CD8+ T cells from PBMCs, obtained from culture after CMV antigen stimulation. Receptors were obtained from a human donor in good health (CMV status not recorded). Some clones in this sample may be carry-over from other donors' samples. Both conserved end residues are part of each CDR3. D genes are given only for firm matches. Some rows have no size entry. The others give once, few or many, or a class for an expanded clone.

cdr3_nt | cdr3_aa | j_call | clone_size | v_call | d_call
TGTGCCCGGGGTCAGCCCCAGCATTTT | CARGQPQHF | TRBJ1-5 | . | TRBV6-1 | .
TGTGCCAGCAGCACAGCCAAAGACTATGGCTACACCTTC | CASSTAKDYGYTF | TRBJ1-2 | few | TRBV7-9 | .
TGCGCCAGCAGCTCGGCCATGAGGGACTATGGCTACACCTTC | CASSSAMRDYGYTF | TRBJ1-2 | . | TRBV5-1 | .
TGTGCCAGCAGCTTAGATCAGGGGGGCGATGAGCAGTTCTTC | CASSLDQGGDEQFF | TRBJ2-1 | few | TRBV11-2 | .
TGTGCCAGCAGTTTCCAAGAGACCCAGTACTTC | CASSFQETQYF | TRBJ2-5 | many | TRBV27 | .
TGTGCCAGCAGTGGTAGCGGTTACACAGATACGCAGTATTTT | CASSGSGYTDTQYF | TRBJ2-3 | . | TRBV27 | .
TGTGCCAGCAGTCACCCGACAGGAGCTAGCTATGGCTACACCTTC | CASSHPTGASYGYTF | TRBJ1-2 | . | TRBV12-3/TRBV12-4 | .
TGTGCCAGCATGCAAGGGGGGGCTACGCAGTATTTT | CASMQGGATQYF | TRBJ2-3 | . | TRBV12-3/TRBV12-4 | .
TGTGCCACCAGTGATTTGCGGTCAGGGGTTAGCACAGATACGCAGTATTTT | CATSDLRSGVSTDTQYF | TRBJ2-3 | . | TRBV24-1 | .
TGTGCCAGCAGCTCACCGGAGGGACTCAGCACAGATACGCAGTATTTT | CASSSPEGLSTDTQYF | TRBJ2-3 | . | TRBV7-3 | .
TGTGCCAGTAGTTGGAGCGCCTCTAATGAAAAACTGTTTTTT | CASSWSASNEKLFF | TRBJ1-4 | . | TRBV19 | .
TGTGCCAGCAGCTTGAGGGACCGGGAGCTGTTTTTT | CASSLRDRELFF | TRBJ2-2 | . | TRBV7-4 | .
TGTGTCAGCGCCTCCACACTTACCGGGGAGCTGTTTTTT | CVSASTLTGELFF | TRBJ2-2 | . | TRBV27 | .
TGTGCCAGCACCGTGGGGGGCAGCGGGGAGCTGTTTTTT | CASTVGGSGELFF | TRBJ2-2 | . | TRBV28 | .
TGTGCCAGTAGTCCGTCGACAGTAGAAGCTTTCTTT | CASSPSTVEAFF | TRBJ1-1 | . | TRBV19 | .
TGTGCCAGCGGTAAAGAGCCTAGCGGGGCCTACAATGAGCAGTTCTTC | CASGKEPSGAYNEQFF | TRBJ2-1 | . | TRBV6-2/TRBV6-3 | TRBD2
TGTGCCAGCAGTCCCTTGCAGGGGGCTTTTCAGCCCCAGCATTTT | CASSPLQGAFQPQHF | TRBJ1-5 | . | TRBV27 | TRBD1
TGTGCCAGCAGCTTTTCCACGACAGATACGCAGTATTTT | CASSFSTTDTQYF | TRBJ2-3 | . | TRBV11-2 | .
TGTGCCAGCAGCGTAGGGACAAACCCGGGCAATGAGCAGTTCTTC | CASSVGTNPGNEQFF | TRBJ2-1 | . | TRBV9 | .
TGTGCCAGCAGCGAAGGACAGTACCTACGAGTGGAGCAGTACTTC | CASSEGQYLRVEQYF | TRBJ2-7 | . | TRBV5-3 | .
TGTGCCAGCTCACCACCGTCGGGCCATTCCTACAATGAGCAGTTCTTC | CASSPPSGHSYNEQFF | TRBJ2-1 | few | TRBV18 | .
TGTGCCAGTAACGACTATAACAATGAGCAGTTCTTC | CASNDYNNEQFF | TRBJ2-1 | few | TRBV9 | .
TGTGCCAGCAGCCCCGTTTCCTACTATACAGAGAGAAACACTGAAGCTTTCTTT | CASSPVSYYTERNTEAFF | TRBJ1-1 | . | TRBV6-5 | .
TGTGCCAGCAGCTTATCCCTTCGAGTCCTCACTGAAGCTTTCTTT | CASSLSLRVLTEAFF | TRBJ1-1 | . | TRBV7-9 | .
TGTGCCAGCAGTTTGTATTCCGGGAACACTGAAGCTTTCTTT | CASSLYSGNTEAFF | TRBJ1-1 | many | TRBV12-3/TRBV12-4 | .
TGTGCCAGCAGCTTACTGGGGGCGTCTGAAGCTTTCTTT | CASSLLGASEAFF | TRBJ1-1 | many | TRBV11-3 | .
TGTGCCAGCAGTTACACTCCGCCCGGGGGAGCGGGGACCGGAAGGGAGACCCAGTACTTC | CASSYTPPGGAGTGRETQYF | TRBJ2-5 | few | TRBV6-5 | TRBD2
TGTGCCAGTCTTAATAATGAGCAGTTCTTC | CASLNNEQFF | TRBJ2-1 | many | TRBV6-1 | .
TGCGCCAGCAGCCGCCATACAGGGACAGAGGCGTCCTACGAGCAGTACTTC | CASSRHTGTEASYEQYF | TRBJ2-7 | . | TRBV4-1 | TRBD1
TGTGCCAGCAGCTTATCGGGGGGCATAACTGAAGCTTTCTTT | CASSLSGGITEAFF | TRBJ1-1 | . | TRBV7-9 | .
TGTGCCAGCAGTTACTCCTTAGGGGCCTCCTACAATGAGCAGTTCTTC | CASSYSLGASYNEQFF | TRBJ2-1 | . | TRBV6-5 | .
TGTGCCAGCAGCCCCTCGGGGGGTAACACCGGGGAGCTGTTTTTT | CASSPSGGNTGELFF | TRBJ2-2 | many | TRBV7-6 | TRBD2
TGTGCCAGCAGTTACAGGGAAAGGGGGTCATACACCGGGGAGCTGTTTTTT | CASSYRERGSYTGELFF | TRBJ2-2 | few | TRBV6-5 | .
TGTGACAGCAAGTTGGGGAGGCGGGGGTACCAAGAGACCCAGTACTTC | CDSKLGRRGYQETQYF | TRBJ2-5 | . | TRBV6-5 | TRBD2
TGTGCCAGCAGTTTATCCCCCCCCGACAGGGATTTCTATGGCTACACCTTC | CASSLSPPDRDFYGYTF | TRBJ1-2 | . | TRBV27 | TRBD1
TGTGCCAGCAGCTTAATCAGGGGTGTAAACACTGAAGCTTTCTTT | CASSLIRGVNTEAFF | TRBJ1-1 | . | TRBV7-3 | .
TGTGCCAGCAGCACCGGGACAGGGGTCTCAAATGAGCAGTTCTTC | CASSTGTGVSNEQFF | TRBJ2-1 | . | TRBV27 | TRBD1
TGTACCAGCAGTCTTGACAGAGAGGTGCAGTTCTTC | CTSSLDREVQFF | TRBJ2-1 | . | TRBV3-1 | .
TGTGCCAGCAGCTTAGCGAAGGCCGGACAGGGGAAAGGTCGGACCAACACTGAAGCTTTCTTT | CASSLAKAGQGKGRTNTEAFF | TRBJ1-1 | . | TRBV7-2 | TRBD1
TGTGCCAGCAGGGAATCAGGTCGGAGCTCCTATAATTCACCCCTCCACTTT | CASRESGRSSYNSPLHF | TRBJ1-6 | few | TRBV6-5 | .